This T cell receptor beta chain was profiled in a study of T cell repertoires in cytomegalovirus infection. Study summary: A matching HLA type, together with CMV infection, was signaled by public TCR beta signatures.

The CDR3 is 13 amino acids. The ends were cut back, 3 bases at V and 2 bases at J, with 7 bases in the middle. Germline V gene sequence: CDR1 LNHDA, CDR2 SQIVND (reference sequence). In regard to this clonotype: Its matching antigen is unknown.

TCRdb ran MiXCR on the reads and lists one entry per CDR3 protein. This table holds about 360,000 distinct CDR3 sequences, about a sixth found once. Study-level results: The study found HLA-C-restricted CMV-specific TCR beta clonotypes dominating the ex vivo response. CMV carriers having the relevant HLA were flagged by cumulative public TCR beta family frequency.

The chain has TRBV19 and TRBJ1-1, with D unclear. Sequenced input: PBMCs. This TCR was recovered from a human donor in good health (CMV status not recorded). Some clones in this sample may be carry-over from other donors' samples. The CDR3 nucleotides are TGTGCCAGTAGTATTAGGACCAACACTGAAGCTTTCTTT. As protein: CASSIRTNTEAFF.